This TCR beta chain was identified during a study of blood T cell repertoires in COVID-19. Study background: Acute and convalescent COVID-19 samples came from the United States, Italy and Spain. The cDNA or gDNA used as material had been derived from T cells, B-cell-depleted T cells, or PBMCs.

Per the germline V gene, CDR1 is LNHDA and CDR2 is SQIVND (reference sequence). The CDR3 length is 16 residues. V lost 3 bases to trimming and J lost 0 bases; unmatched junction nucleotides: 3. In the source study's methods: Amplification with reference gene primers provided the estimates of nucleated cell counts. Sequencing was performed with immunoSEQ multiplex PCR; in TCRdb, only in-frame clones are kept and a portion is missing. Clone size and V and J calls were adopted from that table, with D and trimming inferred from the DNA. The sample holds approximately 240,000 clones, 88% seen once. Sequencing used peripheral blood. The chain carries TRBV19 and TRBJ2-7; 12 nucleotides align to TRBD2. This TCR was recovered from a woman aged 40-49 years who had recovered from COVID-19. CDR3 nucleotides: TGTGCCAGTAGTATTGGGACTAGCGGGCCCTCCTACGAGCAGTACTTC. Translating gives CASSIGTSGPSYEQYF.